Detailed here is one T cell receptor beta chain. The CDR3 covers 18 residues. V lost 4 bases, J lost 8 bases, and 19 bases stayed unmatched. CDR1 and CDR2 from the germline V gene are LGHNA and YNFKEQ. The assay was immunoSEQ multiplex PCR, and TCRdb's table has in-frame clones only and misses some. In the table there are tens of thousands of clones, about 88% of which are singletons. The data were obtained in a study of OX40 agonist ivuxolimab in advanced cancers. Study context: An agonistic human IgG2 monoclonal antibody against OX40 (CD134) was given. Dose-escalation subjects each had hepatocellular carcinoma, melanoma, renal cell or head and neck cancer.

Sequenced material: CD4+ or CD8+ T cells sorted from blood, taken in a trial of the OX40 agonist ivuxolimab. This receptor was taken from an adult with an advanced solid tumor such as melanoma, head and neck, liver or kidney cancer. The J gene is TRBJ2-1, the V gene TRBV4-2; TRBD2 matches 8 bases. The CDR3 region is CASSPRTGGAGESDEQFF. CDR3 in DNA: TGTGCCAGCAGCCCGAGAACAGGAGGAGCGGGAGAATCCGATGAGCAGTTCTTC.